This T cell receptor beta chain was sequenced for a study of blood T cell repertoires in COVID-19. At the level of the study: T cells, B-cell-depleted T cells, or PBMCs supplied cDNA or gDNA.

The trim removed 6 bases at V and 2 bases at J, leaving 9 bases unmatched. The CDR3 contains 15 residues. Germline V CDR1 and CDR2: SGHTA, FQGNSA. Authors' processing steps: Amplification of reference gene primers provided the estimated nucleated cell counts. Here immunoSEQ multiplex PCR was the method, and the copy in TCRdb shows in-frame clones only, minus some. The V and J calls and clone size are taken from that table; D and trimming were inferred from the DNA. The table shows roughly 410,000 clones, with about 89% occurring only once. The chain employs TRBV7-2 and TRBJ2-7; 8 bases are a match to TRBD1. The sequence derives from a man in his forties or fifties with acute or convalescent COVID-19. Sequencing used peripheral blood. The CDR3 DNA follows: TGTGCCAGCAGAAGACAGGGGACGGGAACCTACGAGCAGTACTTC. Its protein is CASRRQGTGTYEQYF.